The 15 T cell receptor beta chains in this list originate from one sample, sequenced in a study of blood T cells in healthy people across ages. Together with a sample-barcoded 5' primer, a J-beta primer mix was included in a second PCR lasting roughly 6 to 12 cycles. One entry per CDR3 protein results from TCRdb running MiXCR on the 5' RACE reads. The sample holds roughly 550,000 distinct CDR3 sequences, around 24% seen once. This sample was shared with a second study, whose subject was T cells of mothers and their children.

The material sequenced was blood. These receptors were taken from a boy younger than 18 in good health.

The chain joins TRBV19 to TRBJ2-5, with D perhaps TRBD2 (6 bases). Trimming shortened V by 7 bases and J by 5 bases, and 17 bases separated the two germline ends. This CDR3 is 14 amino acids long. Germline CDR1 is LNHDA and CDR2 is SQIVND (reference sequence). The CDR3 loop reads CASTTAEGGETQYF. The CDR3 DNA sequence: TGTGCCAGTACCACAGCGGAGGGCGGGGAGACCCAGTACTTC.

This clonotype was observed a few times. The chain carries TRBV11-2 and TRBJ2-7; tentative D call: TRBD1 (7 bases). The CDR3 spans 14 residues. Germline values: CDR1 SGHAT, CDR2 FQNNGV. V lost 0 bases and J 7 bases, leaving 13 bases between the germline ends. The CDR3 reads CASSLDRGAEEQYF. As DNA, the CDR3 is TGTGCCAGCAGCTTAGACAGGGGGGCGGAAGAGCAGTACTTC.

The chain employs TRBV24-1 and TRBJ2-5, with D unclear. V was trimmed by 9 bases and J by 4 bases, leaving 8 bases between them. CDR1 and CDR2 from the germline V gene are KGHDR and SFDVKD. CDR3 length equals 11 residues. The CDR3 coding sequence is TGTGCCACCCGAGGTGGAGAGACCCAGTACTTC. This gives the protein CATRGGETQYF.

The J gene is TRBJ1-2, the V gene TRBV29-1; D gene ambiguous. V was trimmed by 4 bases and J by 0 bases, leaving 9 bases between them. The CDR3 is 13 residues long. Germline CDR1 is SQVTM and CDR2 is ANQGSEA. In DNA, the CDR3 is TGCAGCGTTGCGGGTAGAACTAACTATGGCTACACCTTC. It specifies CSVAGRTNYGYTF.

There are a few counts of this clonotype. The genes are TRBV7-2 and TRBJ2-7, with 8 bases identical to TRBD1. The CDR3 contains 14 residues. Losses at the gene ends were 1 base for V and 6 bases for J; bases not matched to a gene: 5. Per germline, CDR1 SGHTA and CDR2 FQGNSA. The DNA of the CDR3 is TGTGCCAGCAGCTTAGGGACAGGGATGTGCGAGCAGTACTTC. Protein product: CASSLGTGMCEQYF.

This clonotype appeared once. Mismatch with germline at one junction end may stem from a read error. CDR3 DNA: TGTGCCAGCAGCTCCGTTAGGGGGGGAACCTCTGGAAACACCATACATTTT. Translating it yields CASSSVRGGTSGNTIHF. The chain has TRBV11-2 and TRBJ1-3, with D possibly matching TRBD1 (6 bases). The germline V gene has CDR1 SGHAT and CDR2 FQNNGV. The CDR3 has 17 amino acids.

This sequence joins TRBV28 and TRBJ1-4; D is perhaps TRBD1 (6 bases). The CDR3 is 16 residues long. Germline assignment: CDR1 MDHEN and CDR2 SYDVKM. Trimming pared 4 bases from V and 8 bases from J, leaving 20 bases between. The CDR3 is CASSSAGAYPGEKLFF. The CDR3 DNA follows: TGTGCCAGCAGTTCGGCAGGGGCCTACCCTGGGGAAAAACTGTTTTTT.

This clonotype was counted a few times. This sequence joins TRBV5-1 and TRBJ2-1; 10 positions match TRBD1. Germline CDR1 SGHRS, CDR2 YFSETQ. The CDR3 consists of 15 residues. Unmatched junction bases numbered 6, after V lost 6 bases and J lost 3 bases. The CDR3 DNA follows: TGCGCCAGCAAGTCGGGACAGGGGAACTACAATGAGCAGTTCTTC. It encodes CASKSGQGNYNEQFF.

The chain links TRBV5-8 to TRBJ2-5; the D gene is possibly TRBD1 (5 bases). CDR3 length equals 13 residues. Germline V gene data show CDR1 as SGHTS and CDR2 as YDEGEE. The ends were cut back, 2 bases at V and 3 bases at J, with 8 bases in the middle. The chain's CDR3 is CASSFFREETQYF. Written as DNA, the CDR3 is TGTGCCAGCAGCTTCTTCAGGGAAGAGACCCAGTACTTC.

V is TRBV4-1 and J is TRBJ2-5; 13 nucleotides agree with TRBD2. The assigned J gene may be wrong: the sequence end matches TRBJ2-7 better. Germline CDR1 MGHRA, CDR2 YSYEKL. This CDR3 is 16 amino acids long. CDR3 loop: CASNRHGTSGNYEQYF. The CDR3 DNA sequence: TGCGCCAGCAATCGACACGGGACTAGCGGGAACTACGAGCAGTACTTC.

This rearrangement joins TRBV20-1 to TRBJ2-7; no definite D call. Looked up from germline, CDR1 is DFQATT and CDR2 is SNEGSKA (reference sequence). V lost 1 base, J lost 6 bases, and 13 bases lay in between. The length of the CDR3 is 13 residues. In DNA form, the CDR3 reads TGCAGTGCTAGAGGGCGCGGACCCAGCGAGCAGTACTTC. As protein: CSARGRGPSEQYF.

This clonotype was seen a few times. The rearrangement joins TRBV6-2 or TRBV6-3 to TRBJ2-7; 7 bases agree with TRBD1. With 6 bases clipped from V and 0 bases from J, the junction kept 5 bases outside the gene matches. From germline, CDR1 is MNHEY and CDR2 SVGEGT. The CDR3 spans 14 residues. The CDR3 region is CASSPAGGSYEQYF. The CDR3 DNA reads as TGTGCCAGCAGCCCCGCAGGGGGCTCCTACGAGCAGTACTTC.

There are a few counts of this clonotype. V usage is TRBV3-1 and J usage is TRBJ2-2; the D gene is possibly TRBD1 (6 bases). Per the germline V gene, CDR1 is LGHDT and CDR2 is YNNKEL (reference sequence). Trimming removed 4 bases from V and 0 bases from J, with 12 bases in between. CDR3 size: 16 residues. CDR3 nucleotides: TGTGCCAGCAGCCGGCAGGGGACCTCGAACACCGGGGAGCTGTTTTTT. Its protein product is CASSRQGTSNTGELFF.

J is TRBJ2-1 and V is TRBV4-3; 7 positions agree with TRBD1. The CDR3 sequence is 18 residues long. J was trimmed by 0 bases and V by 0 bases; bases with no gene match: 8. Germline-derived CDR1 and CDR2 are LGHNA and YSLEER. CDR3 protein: CASSQEPGGTASYNEQFF. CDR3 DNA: TGCGCCAGCAGCCAAGAACCTGGTGGGACAGCCTCCTACAATGAGCAGTTCTTC.

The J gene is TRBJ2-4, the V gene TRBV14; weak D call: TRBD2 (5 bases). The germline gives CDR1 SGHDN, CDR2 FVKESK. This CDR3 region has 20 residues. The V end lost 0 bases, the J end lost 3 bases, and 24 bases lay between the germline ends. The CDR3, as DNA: TGTGCCAGCAGCCAAGATTGGAAAAGCGGAGACCTAGCTAACAAAAACATTCAGTACTTC. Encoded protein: CASSQDWKSGDLANKNIQYF. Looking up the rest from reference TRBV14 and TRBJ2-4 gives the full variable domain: EAGVTQFPSHSVIEKGQTVTLRCDPISGHDNLYWYRRVMGKEIKFLLHFVKESKQDESGMPNNRFLAERTGGTYSTLKVQPAELEDSGVYFCASSQDWKSGDLANKNIQYFGAGTRLSVL.